A single sample is the source of the 3 T cell receptor beta chains below, sequenced in a study of blood T cell repertoires in COVID-19. TCRdb's copy holds only in-frame clones and misses some; the assay was immunoSEQ multiplex PCR. The sample contains more than 60,000 clones, roughly nine tenths of which appear only once. Sequencing was done on a sample of peripheral blood. All receptors derive from a woman between 45 and 65 years old with active COVID-19.

The rearrangement uses TRBV9 and TRBJ2-2, with TRBD2 matching 9 bases. The CDR3 spans 16 residues. CDR1 SGDLS and CDR2 YYNGEE come from the germline V gene. The trim removed 0 bases at V and 3 bases at J, leaving 3 bases unmatched. The CDR3 nucleotides are TGTGCCAGCAGCGTAGGCGGCGGGAGGGACACCGGGGAGCTGTTTTTT. Translating it yields CASSVGGGRDTGELFF.

The rearrangement uses TRBV10-3 and TRBJ1-1; D remains unclear. Deletions cut 0 bases from V and 2 bases from J, with 13 bases between. The length of the CDR3 is 16 residues. Germline loops: CDR1 ENHRY, CDR2 SYGVKD. This chain's CDR3 is CAISESIVVVNTEAFF. The CDR3 region has the DNA TGTGCCATCAGTGAGTCGATTGTGGTAGTAAACACTGAAGCTTTCTTT.

In this sample, this clone turned up once. V usage is TRBV7-2 and J usage is TRBJ1-2; the D gene is possibly TRBD1 (6 bases). This CDR3 has 14 residues. Trimming took 5 bases from V and 8 from J, leaving 18 bases between them. Per the germline V gene, CDR1 is SGHTA and CDR2 is FQGNSA. This chain's CDR3 is CASSPPHRVWGYTF. CDR3 nucleotide sequence: TGTGCCAGCAGCCCCCCCCACAGGGTATGGGGCTACACCTTC. Full variable domain (rest looked up from reference TRBV7-2 and TRBJ1-2): GAGVSQSPSNKVTEKGKDVELRCDPISGHTALYWYRQSLGQGLEFLIYFQGNSAPDKSGLPSDRFSAERTGGSVSTLTIQRTQQEDSAVYLCASSPPHRVWGYTFGSGTRLTVV.